The next 19 T cell receptor beta chains were all read from a single sample in a study of blood T cell repertoires in COVID-19. Profiling relied on immunoSEQ multiplex PCR, and the TCRdb table lists in-frame clones only, not all of them. The sample lists approximately 200,000 clones; roughly 87% were seen once. The sequenced sample was PBMCs or T cells enriched from blood (not recorded which). The receptors stem from a man aged 18 to 29 with acute COVID-19.

This clone has only a few counts. This chain uses TRBV2 with TRBJ1-4; a weak D match, TRBD1 (6 bases). V was pared by 6 bases and J by 7 bases, with 12 bases between. This CDR3 is built from 13 residues. Germline V gene lookup returns CDR1 SNHLY and CDR2 FYNNEI. The CDR3 reads CASRDLDSEKLFF. As DNA, the CDR3 is TGTGCCAGCAGGGATCTGGACAGTGAAAAACTGTTTTTT.

This chain links TRBV27 with TRBJ2-7, with 8 bases that match TRBD1. Germline values: CDR1 MNHEY, CDR2 SMNVEV (reference sequence). V shed 5 bases, J shed 2 bases, and the junction held 11 bases outside the gene matches. The CDR3 covers 16 residues. Here the CDR3 reads CASSPRQGSLTYEQYF. In nucleotides, the CDR3 is TGTGCCAGCAGTCCACGACAGGGGTCGCTTACCTACGAGCAGTACTTC.

The chain carries TRBV5-1 and TRBJ2-5; 13 positions agree with TRBD2. V shed 3 bases and J 5 bases; nucleotides not matched to a gene: 10. In germline, CDR1 is SGHRS, CDR2 YFSETQ. The CDR3 has 17 amino acids. The CDR3 here is CASSSLGLAGAAETQYF. CDR3 sequence (DNA): TGCGCCAGCAGCTCCCTTGGACTAGCGGGAGCCGCGGAGACCCAGTACTTC.

The gene calls are TRBV28 and TRBJ1-1, with 7 positions matching TRBD1. V trimming: 6 bases; J trimming: 5 bases; junction bases outside the gene matches: 9. The germline CDR1 and CDR2 sequences are MDHEN and SYDVKM. The CDR3 sequence is 14 residues long. The DNA of the CDR3 is TGTGCCAGCAGACACCGACAGGGAAGGACTGAAGCTTTCTTT. This codes for CASRHRQGRTEAFF.

The V call is TRBV2, the J call TRBJ2-7, with TRBD1 as a possible D gene (5 bases). The CDR3 extends over 13 amino acids. Germline V gene data show CDR1 as SNHLY and CDR2 as FYNNEI. Trimming shortened V by 0 bases and J by 6 bases, and 9 bases separated the two germline ends. DNA for the CDR3: TGTGCCAGCAGTGAAGCAGGGGTGACCGAGCAGTACTTC. Translating it yields CASSEAGVTEQYF.

V usage is TRBV27 and J usage is TRBJ2-2; 11 bases map to TRBD1. Germline CDR1 MNHEY, CDR2 SMNVEV (reference sequence). The CDR3 extends over 18 amino acids. Trimming removed 3 bases from V and 0 bases from J; junction bases left unmatched: 6. CDR3 sequence: CASSFGPGQGANTGELFF. CDR3 sequence (DNA): TGTGCCAGCAGTTTCGGTCCGGGACAGGGGGCGAACACCGGGGAGCTGTTTTTT.

The CDR3 DNA follows: TGTGCCAGCAGTCCCGCTAGCGGGAGCACAGATACGCAGTATTTT. Protein sequence: CASSPASGSTDTQYF. The chain couples TRBV27 to TRBJ2-3; 8 nucleotides match TRBD2. V lost 5 bases and J lost 0; bases outside the gene matches: 4. CDR1 is MNHEY, CDR2 SMNVEV, per germline (reference sequence). The CDR3 extends over 15 amino acids.

V usage is TRBV2 and J usage is TRBJ2-1, with TRBD2 as a possible D gene (5 bases). The CDR3 has 12 amino acids. CDR1 is SNHLY and CDR2 is FYNNEI in the germline V gene. Trimming stripped 3 bases from V and 9 bases from J, with 9 bases between. The CDR3 DNA follows: TGTGCCAGCAGTGATGGTCTAGCTGAGCAGTTCTTC. Protein sequence: CASSDGLAEQFF.

The gene calls are TRBV19 and TRBJ1-1, with 9 bases identical to TRBD1. Germline CDR1 and CDR2: LNHDA and SQIVND (reference sequence). The CDR3 has 14 amino acids. With V trimmed by 4 bases and J by 5 bases, 5 bases remained unmatched. CDR3 sequence reads: CASSTTGGATEAFF. CDR3 sequence (DNA): TGTGCCAGTAGTACCACAGGGGGCGCGACTGAAGCTTTCTTT.

This clone was counted once. V and J are TRBV19 and TRBJ2-1, with TRBD2 as a possible D gene (6 bases). Germline values: CDR1 LNHDA, CDR2 SQIVND (reference sequence). Deletions cut 4 bases from V and 5 bases from J, with 21 bases between. This CDR3 comprises 17 residues. CDR3 amino acids: CASSRGARGTFHNEQFF. In DNA, the CDR3 is TGTGCCAGTAGTAGAGGGGCAAGAGGGACTTTCCACAATGAGCAGTTCTTC.

V gene TRBV6-1 combines with J gene TRBJ2-5; 8 bases agree with TRBD2. V was clipped by 7 bases and J by 3 bases; unmatched bases: 7. The V gene's germline CDR1 is MNHNS and CDR2 SASEGT. The CDR3 is 14 amino acids. The CDR3 DNA sequence: TGTGCCAGCACTTCGGGAGGGAGAGAAGAGACCCAGTACTTC. It encodes CASTSGGREETQYF.

The V call is TRBV18, the J call TRBJ1-3; 7 nucleotides align to TRBD1. The germline gives CDR1 KGHSH, CDR2 LQKENI. The V gene end was trimmed by 4 bases and the J gene end by 0 bases; junction bases not matched to a gene: 3. This CDR3 contains 15 residues. The CDR3 sequence: CASSLGTVSGNTIYF. CDR3 bases: TGTGCCAGCTCACTTGGGACAGTCTCTGGAAACACCATATATTTT.

The chain joins TRBV27 to TRBJ2-1; weak D call: TRBD2 (5 bases). Germline-derived CDR1 and CDR2 are MNHEY and SMNVEV (reference sequence). V shed 5 bases and J shed 8 bases, with 16 bases lying between them. The CDR3 extends over 14 amino acids. CDR3 sequence (DNA): TGTGCCAGCAGTCTAGGACTTGGCATCCATGAGCAGTTCTTC. Encoded protein: CASSLGLGIHEQFF.

This clone was seen just once. The chain couples TRBV15 to TRBJ2-1; 12 nucleotides match TRBD2. Germline CDR1 LNHNV, CDR2 YYDKDF (reference sequence). With V trimmed by 8 bases and J by 2 bases, 4 bases remained unmatched. The CDR3 has 15 amino acids. The CDR3 coding sequence is TGTGCCACCCAGGGACTAGCGGGTGCCTACAATGAGCAGTTCTTC. Protein: CATQGLAGAYNEQFF.

V and J are TRBV27 and TRBJ1-6; tentatively, D is TRBD1 (5 bases). This CDR3 is built from 17 residues. Germline-derived CDR1 and CDR2 are MNHEY and SMNVEV (reference sequence). Trimming left V 7 bases short and J 3 bases short, with 19 bases between. CDR3 DNA sequence: TGTGCCAGCACCGTCCAGGGCCAGAACCTCTATAATTCACCCCTCCACTTT. Translation: CASTVQGQNLYNSPLHF.

The chain is built from TRBV7-6 and TRBJ2-7, with 10 bases aligning to TRBD2. Germline values: CDR1 SGHVS, CDR2 FNYEAQ. The CDR3 is 14 residues long. V was pared by 5 bases and J by 6 bases, with 7 bases of the junction left unmatched. The CDR3 DNA reads as TGTGCCAGCAGCAGGACTAGCGGTCGTAGCGAGCAGTACTTC. It translates to CASSRTSGRSEQYF. Complete variable domain (other parts from reference TRBV7-6 and TRBJ2-7): GAGVSQSPRYKVTKRGQDVALRCDPISGHVSLYWYRQALGQGPEFLTYFNYEAQQDKSGLPNDRFSAERPEGSISTLTIQRTEQRDSAMYRCASSRTSGRSEQYFGPGTRLTVT.

The CDR3 DNA sequence: TGTGCCAGCAGTTCTCTCGCTAACTATGGCTACACCTTC. Translated, it gives CASSSLANYGYTF. This sequence joins TRBV6-1 and TRBJ1-2; D is unresolved. Per the germline V gene, CDR1 is MNHNS and CDR2 is SASEGT. CDR3 length equals 13 residues. Trimming removed 5 bases at V and 0 bases at J, with 7 bases between.

J is TRBJ2-2 and V is TRBV19; 8 nucleotides line up with TRBD2. V gave up 6 bases and J gave up 3 bases; unmatched junction bases: 6. CDR1 LNHDA and CDR2 SQIVND come from the germline V gene (reference sequence). The CDR3 is 15 residues long. This CDR3 is CASRTGGGDTGELFF. CDR3 sequence (DNA): TGTGCCAGTAGAACGGGGGGGGGCGACACCGGGGAGCTGTTTTTT.

CDR3 sequence (DNA): TGTGCCAGCAGTTTATCAGCCTCGGGGAGAGCTTTCTTT. This translates into CASSLSASGRAFF. The chain joins TRBV28 to TRBJ1-1; D is ambiguous. Trimming shortened V by 1 base and J by 10 bases, and 13 bases separated the two germline ends. Per the germline V gene, CDR1 is MDHEN and CDR2 is SYDVKM. The CDR3 has 13 amino acids. The full variable domain, in which reference TRBV28 and TRBJ1-1 provide the parts outside the CDR3, is DVKVTQSSRYLVKRTGEKVFLECVQDMDHENMFWYRQDPGLGLRLIYFSYDVKMKEKGDIPEGYSVSREKKERFSLILESASTNQTSMYLCASSLSASGRAFFGQGTRLTVV.